This T cell receptor (beta chain) appears in the sequencing data of a study of blood T cells in healthy people across ages. This clonotype occurred a few times. The V and J ends lost 2 bases and 6 bases, in that order; junction bases with no gene match: 6. Germline CDR1 and CDR2: MNHNY and SVGAGI (reference sequence). The CDR3 has 15 amino acids. PCR was performed a second time for about 7 to 12 cycles using a sample-barcoded 5' primer and a J-beta primer mix. Each CDR3 protein is one row after TCRdb ran MiXCR on the 5' RACE reads. This sample has some 1.5 million distinct CDR3 sequences, with over 25% found just once.

This clonotype originated in a woman in her thirties in good health. The specimen was blood. This rearrangement joins TRBV6-6 to TRBJ2-2; 7 nucleotides agree with TRBD2. The CDR3 nucleotides read TGTGCCAGCAGTTACGGCCGGGGGGTAGCCGGGGAGCTGTTTTTT. It specifies CASSYGRGVAGELFF.